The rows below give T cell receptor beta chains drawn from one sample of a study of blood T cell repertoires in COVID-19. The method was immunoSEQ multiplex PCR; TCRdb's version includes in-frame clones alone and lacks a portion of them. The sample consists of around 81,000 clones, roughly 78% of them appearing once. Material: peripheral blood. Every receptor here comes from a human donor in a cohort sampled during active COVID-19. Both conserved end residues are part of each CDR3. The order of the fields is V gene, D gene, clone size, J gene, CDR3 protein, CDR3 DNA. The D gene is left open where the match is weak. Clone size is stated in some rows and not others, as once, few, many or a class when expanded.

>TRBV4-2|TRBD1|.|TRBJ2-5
CASSPGTGGGGIQYF
TGTGCCAGCAGCCCCGGGACAGGGGGCGGGGGGATCCAGTACTTC
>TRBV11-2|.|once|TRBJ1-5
CASSLGRVQPQHF
TGTGCCAGCAGCTTAGGCCGGGTCCAGCCCCAGCATTTT
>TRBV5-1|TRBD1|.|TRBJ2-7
CASSNPRDSHSYEQYF
TGCGCCAGCAGCAACCCCCGGGACAGCCACTCCTACGAGCAGTACTTC
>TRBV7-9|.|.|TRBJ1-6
CASRSSGYNSPLHF
TGTGCCAGCAGGAGTTCAGGGTATAATTCACCCCTCCACTTT
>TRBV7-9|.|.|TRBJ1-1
CASSLSGLQATEAFF
TGTGCCAGCAGCCTTAGCGGATTGCAGGCCACTGAAGCTTTCTTT
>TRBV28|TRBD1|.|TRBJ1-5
CASSDRAAYSNQPQHF
TGTGCCAGCAGTGACAGGGCCGCTTATAGCAATCAGCCCCAGCATTTT
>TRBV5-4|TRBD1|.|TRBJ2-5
CASSSRGLGETQYF
TGTGCCAGCAGCTCCAGGGGGCTGGGGGAGACCCAGTACTTC
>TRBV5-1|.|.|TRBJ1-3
CASSFDATETRGTIYF
TGCGCCAGCAGCTTTGACGCAACAGAGACCAGGGGCACCATATATTTT
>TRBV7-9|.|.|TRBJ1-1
CASGQRSMNTEAFF
TGTGCCAGCGGCCAACGGAGTATGAACACTGAAGCTTTCTTT
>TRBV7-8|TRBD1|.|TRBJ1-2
CASSSPRQGNYGYTF
TGTGCCAGCAGCTCCCCGAGACAGGGCAACTATGGCTACACCTTC
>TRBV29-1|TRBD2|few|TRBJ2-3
CSVGGKPGLAGGVIDVDTQYF
TGCAGCGTTGGGGGAAAGCCGGGACTAGCGGGGGGCGTCATAGATGTAGATACGCAGTATTTT
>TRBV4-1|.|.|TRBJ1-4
CASTGGGRQFLF
TGCGCCAGCACGGGGGGGGGACGACAGTTCCTTTTT
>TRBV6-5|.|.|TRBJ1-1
CASSPSWQGNTEAFF
TGTGCCAGCAGTCCCTCCTGGCAGGGGAACACTGAAGCTTTCTTT
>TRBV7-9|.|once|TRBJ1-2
CASSAGLSYTF
TGTGCCAGCAGCGCGGGCCTGTCCTACACCTTC
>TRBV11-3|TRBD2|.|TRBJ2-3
CASSLGGGGEDTQYF
TGTGCCAGCAGCTTAGGTGGCGGGGGGGAAGATACGCAGTATTTT
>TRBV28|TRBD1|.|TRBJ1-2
CARKEPGQVGGYTF
TGTGCCAGGAAAGAACCGGGACAGGTCGGCGGCTACACCTTC
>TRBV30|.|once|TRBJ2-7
CAAGRRSSYEQYF
TGTGCCGCCGGACGGAGGAGCTCCTACGAGCAGTACTTC
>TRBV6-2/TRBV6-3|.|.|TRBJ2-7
CASSTYYEQYF
TGTGCCAGCAGCACATACTACGAGCAGTACTTC
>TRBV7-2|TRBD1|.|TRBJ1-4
CASRRQGDAEKLFF
TGTGCCAGCAGACGACAGGGGGATGCTGAAAAACTGTTTTTT
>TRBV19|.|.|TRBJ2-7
CASSIVARSYEQYF
TGTGCCAGTAGTATAGTCGCCAGATCCTACGAGCAGTACTTC
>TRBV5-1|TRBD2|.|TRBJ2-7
CASSLRAGPNEQYF
TGCGCCAGCAGCTTGCGAGCGGGGCCCAACGAGCAGTACTTC
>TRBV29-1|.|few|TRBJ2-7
CSVEDRTRQAEQYF
TGCAGCGTTGAAGATCGAACCCGCCAGGCCGAGCAGTACTTC
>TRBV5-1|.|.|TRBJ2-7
CASSFEGGSGGPYEQYF
TGCGCCAGCAGCTTCGAGGGTGGGTCAGGCGGGCCCTACGAGCAGTACTTC
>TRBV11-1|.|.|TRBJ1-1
CASSLVTGNTEAFF
TGTGCCAGCAGCTTAGTTACAGGGAACACTGAAGCTTTCTTT
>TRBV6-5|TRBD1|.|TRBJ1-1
CASSPRQGAIEAFF
TGTGCCAGCAGTCCCCGACAGGGGGCGATAGAAGCTTTCTTT
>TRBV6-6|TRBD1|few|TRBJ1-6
CASSGTGEDSPLHF
TGTGCCAGCAGTGGGACAGGGGAAGATTCACCCCTCCACTTT
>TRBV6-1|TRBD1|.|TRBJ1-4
CASSDLPGQGAVKLFF
TGTGCCAGCAGTGACCTCCCGGGACAGGGGGCTGTAAAACTGTTTTTT
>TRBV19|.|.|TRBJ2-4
CASSIDEGKEGRNIQYF
TGTGCCAGTAGTATAGATGAGGGGAAGGAGGGGAGGAACATTCAGTACTTC
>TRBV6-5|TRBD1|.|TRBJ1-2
CASKQGAFSYTF
TGTGCCAGCAAACAGGGGGCCTTTAGCTACACCTTC
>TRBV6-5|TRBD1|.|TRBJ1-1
CASLDRDRGNTEAFF
TGTGCCAGCCTAGACCGGGACAGGGGGAACACTGAAGCTTTCTTT
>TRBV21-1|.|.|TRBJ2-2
CASSLNRDTGELFF
TGTGCCAGCAGTTTAAACAGGGACACCGGGGAGCTGTTTTTT
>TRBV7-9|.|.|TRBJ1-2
CASSLAGDYGYTF
TGTGCCAGCAGCTTAGCAGGAGACTATGGCTACACCTTC
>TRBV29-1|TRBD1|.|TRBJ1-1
CSVNGQGVNTEAFF
TGCAGCGTAAATGGACAGGGAGTAAACACTGAAGCTTTCTTT
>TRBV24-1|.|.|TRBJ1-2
CATSENRFYGYTF
TGTGCCACCAGTGAGAACAGATTCTATGGCTACACCTTC
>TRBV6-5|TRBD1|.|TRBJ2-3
CASSNRQGRDTQYF
TGTGCCAGCAGTAACCGACAGGGAAGGGATACGCAGTATTTT
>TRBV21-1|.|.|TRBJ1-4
CASSKVPGGEKEKLFF
TGTGCCAGCAGCAAAGTACCGGGGGGCGAGAAGGAAAAACTGTTTTTT
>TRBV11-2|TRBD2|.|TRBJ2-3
CASSPQLAGRFTDTQYF
TGTGCCAGCAGCCCACAACTAGCGGGCCGGTTCACAGATACGCAGTATTTT